This entry is about one T cell receptor beta chain. Its antigen is currently unknown. Different DNA sequences within this sample yield the same CDR3. The CDR3 has 15 amino acids. Trimming shortened V by 0 bases and J by 2 bases, and 11 bases separated the two germline ends. Germline V gene data show CDR1 as KGHSH and CDR2 as LQKENI. These data originate in a study of graft-versus-host responses after intestinal transplantation. Study conclusions and caveats: The highest levels of circulating GvH clones went along with early declines in HvG clones after transplant.

Profiling relied on immunoSEQ multiplex PCR, and the TCRdb table lists in-frame clones only, not all of them. The data hold 90,000 to 150,000 clones, with 85% to 95% observed a single time. The sequence was collected from a human donor who received an intestinal transplant. The J gene is TRBJ2-7, the V gene TRBV18, with D possibly TRBD1 on 5 matching bases. This sample comprised unstimulated CD8+ T cells sorted from spleen or lymph node cells, obtained before intestinal transplant. This CDR3 is CASSPPDRGPYEQYF. The CDR3 DNA follows: TGTGCCAGCTCACCACCGGATAGGGGCCCCTACGAGCAGTACTTC. The full variable domain, rest sourced from reference TRBV18 and TRBJ2-7, is NAGVMQNPRHLVRRRGQEARLRCSPMKGHSHVYWYRQLPEEGLKFMVYLQKENIIDESGMPKERFSAEFPKEGPSILRIQQVVRGDSAAYFCASSPPDRGPYEQYFGPGTRLTVT.